Here is one TCR beta chain with its context. TCRdb keeps only in-frame clones here, not all; method: immunoSEQ multiplex PCR. The sample consists of approximately 200,000 clones, 80% to 90% of them appearing once. The CDR3 contains 14 residues. The germline gives CDR1 MNHEY, CDR2 SVGEGT. Trimming stripped 0 bases from V and 8 bases from J, with 13 bases between. This entry belongs to a study of blood T cell repertoires in COVID-19. This TCR came from a man aged 40-55 years with acute or convalescent COVID-19. Source material: peripheral blood. The chain uses TRBV6-2 or TRBV6-3 and TRBJ1-2, with D tentatively TRBD1 (5 bases). CDR3 amino acids: CASSYSRRGEGYTF. CDR3 nucleotide sequence: TGTGCCAGCAGTTACTCCCGGAGGGGCGAAGGCTACACCTTC.